This entry lists 30 T cell receptor beta chains sequenced from one sample in a study of cytomegalovirus exposure and HLA in healthy donors. The study ran its PCR with 60 Vbeta and 13 Jbeta primers. Profiling relied on immunoSEQ multiplex PCR, and the TCRdb table lists in-frame clones only, not all of them. This sample has around 150,000 clones, with under 75% found just once. The specimen sequenced was PBMCs. Source of these receptors: a woman aged 40 to 50 in good health and CMV-seronegative.

CDR3 bases: TGTGCCAGCAGCGTAGGGGCAGTCAGGGAGCCCCAGCATTTT. Protein: CASSVGAVREPQHF. V gene TRBV9 combines with J gene TRBJ1-5; D is possibly TRBD1 (5 bases). CDR3 size: 14 residues. Per the germline V gene, CDR1 is SGDLS and CDR2 is YYNGEE. Trimming left V 0 bases short and J 8 bases short, with 12 bases between.

This clone turned up a few times. The J gene is TRBJ1-2, the V gene TRBV5-6; a weak D match, TRBD1 (5 bases). From germline, CDR1 is SGHDT and CDR2 YYEEEE. The V gene lost 5 bases and the J gene lost 8 bases, with 19 bases spanning the gap. This CDR3 comprises 14 residues. The CDR3 DNA reads as TGTGCCAGCAGGGTTGGGGGGAACTCTTTGGGCTACACCTTC. Encoded protein: CASRVGGNSLGYTF.

Concerning this clone itself: Within the sample, other DNA sequences also encode this same CDR3. The chain employs TRBV7-9 and TRBJ1-1, with D maybe TRBD1 (6 bases). The CDR3 has 15 residues. Germline-derived CDR1 and CDR2 are SEHNR and FQNEAQ (reference sequence). Trimming shortened V by 2 bases and J by 4 bases, and 14 bases separated the two germline ends. CDR3 sequence (DNA): TGTGCCAGCAGCTTATTAGCCAGGGGTAGCACTGAAGCTTTCTTT. Amino acid sequence: CASSLLARGSTEAFF.

This rearrangement joins TRBV4-1 to TRBJ2-7; perhaps TRBD2 as D (5 bases). The germline V and J ends were trimmed by 1 base and 1 base, with 14 bases remaining between them. The germline V gene encodes CDR1 MGHRA and CDR2 YSYEKL. The CDR3 has 16 residues. CDR3 region: CASSQGSLRTSYEQYF. CDR3 bases: TGCGCCAGCAGCCAAGGATCCTTGAGGACTTCCTACGAGCAGTACTTC.

V usage is TRBV18 and J usage is TRBJ1-2, with TRBD1 matching over 10 bases. V trimming: 4 bases; J trimming: 3 bases; junction bases outside the gene matches: 2. The CDR3 extends over 14 amino acids. CDR1 and CDR2 (germline): KGHSH, LQKENI. CDR3 residues: CASSRGTGDYGYTF. As DNA, the CDR3 is TGTGCCAGCTCACGCGGGACAGGGGACTATGGCTACACCTTC.

The V and J genes are TRBV7-8 and TRBJ2-7; maybe TRBD2 (5 bases). V was trimmed by 0 bases and J by 3 bases, leaving 15 bases between them. The germline CDR1 and CDR2 sequences are SGHVS and FQNEAQ. The CDR3 is 16 amino acids. The CDR3 loop reads CASSLAGLARYYEQYF. CDR3 sequence (DNA): TGTGCCAGCAGCTTAGCAGGTCTAGCTCGTTACTACGAGCAGTACTTC.

This clone was seen only a few times. The V and J genes are TRBV5-1 and TRBJ1-5; D is ambiguous. Germline V gives CDR1 SGHRS, CDR2 YFSETQ. The V gene lost 5 bases and the J gene lost 3 bases, with 9 bases spanning the gap. This CDR3 region has 13 residues. For the CDR3, the DNA is TGCGCCAGCAGGCAAAGCTCCAATCAGCCCCAGCATTTT. Translating it yields CASRQSSNQPQHF.

The chain links TRBV28 to TRBJ2-7; no clear D. V dropped 1 base and J dropped 3 bases, with 4 bases sitting between them. CDR1 is MDHEN, CDR2 SYDVKM, per germline. The CDR3 runs 12 residues. CDR3 sequence (DNA): TGTGCCAGCAGTTTATACGGCTACGAGCAGTACTTC. Translating gives CASSLYGYEQYF.

Only a few counts were recorded for this clone. V and J are TRBV19 and TRBJ1-5, with D possibly being TRBD1 (5 bases). This CDR3 is 13 amino acids long. Germline V lookup: CDR1 LNHDA, CDR2 SQIVND (reference sequence). V was cut by 11 bases and J by 1 base, with 12 bases left in between. This CDR3 is CAGARASNQPQHF. The DNA for the CDR3 is TGTGCCGGAGCCAGGGCCAGCAATCAGCCCCAGCATTTT.

The genes are TRBV7-3 and TRBJ2-7; 9 bases fit TRBD1. J lost 4 bases, V lost 5 bases, and 6 bases had no gene match. Germline CDR1 and CDR2: SGHTA and FQGTGA. This CDR3 has 14 residues. The CDR3 here is CASSKTGGGYEQYF. The CDR3 bases are TGTGCCAGCAGCAAAACAGGGGGCGGGTACGAGCAGTACTTC.

The rearrangement links TRBV5-1 to TRBJ1-2, with 9 bases lining up with TRBD1. After removal of 0 bases from V and 6 bases from J, the junction contained 3 bases not matched to a gene. From germline, CDR1 is SGHRS and CDR2 YFSETQ. This CDR3 has 14 amino acids. This CDR3 reads CASSLAGDRDGYTF. The CDR3 DNA reads as TGCGCCAGCAGCTTGGCTGGGGACAGGGATGGCTACACCTTC.

The chain links TRBV5-1 to TRBJ1-2, with D perhaps matching TRBD1 (6 bases). The CDR3 is 13 amino acids. CDR1 and CDR2 (germline): SGHRS, YFSETQ. Trimming took 5 bases from V and 6 from J, leaving 14 bases between them. CDR3 in DNA: TGCGCCAGCAGTCCCTCAGGGGCAGATGGCTACACCTTC. It codes for CASSPSGADGYTF.

In regard to this clone: Within the sample, other DNA sequences also encode this same CDR3. This chain links TRBV5-1 with TRBJ2-5; possible D gene TRBD1, 7 bases. Per germline, CDR1 SGHRS and CDR2 YFSETQ. Trimming shortened V by 0 bases and J by 4 bases, and 10 bases separated the two germline ends. The CDR3 is 14 amino acids. The CDR3 protein is CASSLAGGRETQYF. The CDR3 DNA reads as TGCGCCAGCAGCTTGGCAGGGGGGAGAGAGACCCAGTACTTC.

This chain links TRBV6-5 with TRBJ2-7; TRBD1 matches at 8 bases. V lost 4 bases, J lost 5 bases, and 1 base stayed unmatched. CDR1 is MNHEY, CDR2 SVGAGI, per germline. The length of the CDR3 is 12 residues. The CDR3 DNA reads TGTGCCAGCAGTTTGGACAGGGACGAGCAGTACTTC. This sequence encodes CASSLDRDEQYF.

This chain connects TRBV19 to TRBJ1-5; maybe TRBD1 (5 bases). The CDR3 runs 15 residues. Between the trimmed V and J ends, which lost 6 bases and 3 bases, there was a span of 15 bases. Germline loops: CDR1 LNHDA, CDR2 SQIVND (reference sequence). CDR3 coding DNA: TGTGCCAGTAGCTCCAGAGGAGGGGCCAATCAGCCCCAGCATTTT. Amino acids: CASSSRGGANQPQHF.

The chain links TRBV11-2 to TRBJ2-2; no clear D. Germline CDR1 SGHAT, CDR2 FQNNGV. This CDR3 has 18 amino acids. Between the trimmed V and J ends, which lost 4 bases and 3 bases, there was a span of 21 bases. CDR3 bases: TGTGCCAGCAGCTCAGGCCGAGCCCTCACCCCTGACACCGGGGAGCTGTTTTTT. Translation: CASSSGRALTPDTGELFF.

A few counts support this clone. The chain has TRBV27 and TRBJ2-1; 12 positions agree with TRBD2. The CDR3 has 16 residues. The V gene end was trimmed by 5 bases and the J gene end by 10 bases; junction bases not matched to a gene: 12. The germline CDR1 and CDR2 sequences are MNHEY and SMNVEV (reference sequence). Here the CDR3 reads CASSAPGLAGSEEQFF. As DNA, the CDR3 is TGTGCCAGCAGTGCTCCGGGACTAGCGGGTTCTGAGGAGCAGTTCTTC.

The gene calls are TRBV18 and TRBJ2-5; 13 positions agree with TRBD2. The CDR3 sequence is 16 residues long. With V trimmed by 4 bases and J by 9 bases, 11 bases remained unmatched. CDR1 and CDR2 from the germline V gene are KGHSH and LQKENI. CDR3 amino acids: CASSLAGTSGEKAQYF. The CDR3 DNA follows: TGTGCCAGCTCACTTGCCGGGACTAGCGGGGAGAAGGCCCAGTACTTC.

The table lists this clone with a count of one. This chain links TRBV18 with TRBJ2-2; 7 nucleotides line up with TRBD1. J lost 0 bases, V lost 2 bases, and 3 bases had no gene match. The CDR3 loop spans 16 amino acids. Germline V CDR1 and CDR2: KGHSH, LQKENI. The CDR3 DNA follows: TGTGCCAGCTCACCAGTGGGACAGCCGAACACCGGGGAGCTGTTTTTT. Its translation is CASSPVGQPNTGELFF.

This clone was detected only a few times. The chain recombines TRBV28 with TRBJ1-3; a possible D gene is TRBD1 (5 bases). V dropped 3 bases and J dropped 2 bases, with 5 bases sitting between them. The germline V gene encodes CDR1 MDHEN and CDR2 SYDVKM. CDR3 size: 13 residues. CDR3 sequence (DNA): TGTGCCAGCAGTTTCAGGGCTGGAAACACCATATATTTT. Protein: CASSFRAGNTIYF.

The chain is built from TRBV2 and TRBJ1-5; 7 bases are shared with TRBD1. This CDR3 has 16 residues. The junction had 14 bases not matched to a gene; V was cut back by 6 bases and J by 6 bases. Germline CDR1 reads SNHLY; CDR2 reads FYNNEI. The CDR3 bases are TGTGCCAGCAGCTTAACCGGGACAGAATTCAGTCAGCCCCAGCATTTT. It specifies CASSLTGTEFSQPQHF.

The chain couples TRBV2 to TRBJ1-1, with 9 bases lining up with TRBD1. V was pared by 2 bases and J by 0 bases, with 4 bases of the junction left unmatched. The germline V gene encodes CDR1 SNHLY and CDR2 FYNNEI. The CDR3 runs 16 residues. CDR3 sequence: CASSEHGQGMNTEAFF. In DNA, the CDR3 is TGTGCCAGCAGTGAACACGGACAGGGGATGAACACTGAAGCTTTCTTT.

The rearrangement links TRBV27 to TRBJ2-7, with 7 bases aligning to TRBD1. Germline V gives CDR1 MNHEY, CDR2 SMNVEV (reference sequence). This CDR3 region has 14 residues. With 6 bases clipped from V and 7 bases from J, the junction kept 12 bases outside the gene matches. The CDR3 DNA reads TGTGCCAGCAGACCGTTTAGGGGGCCCTTTGAGCAGTACTTC. Protein product: CASRPFRGPFEQYF.

The chain has TRBV5-1 and TRBJ2-3; TRBD2 is a possible D gene (5 bases). The CDR3 length is 14 residues. Between the trimmed V and J ends, which lost 3 bases and 4 bases, there was a span of 12 bases. CDR1 is SGHRS and CDR2 is YFSETQ in the germline V gene. The CDR3 region has the DNA TGCGCCAGCAGCTCTATAGGGAGCCCAGATACGCAGTATTTT. It specifies CASSSIGSPDTQYF.

The genes are TRBV19 and TRBJ2-5, with TRBD2 matching 9 bases. J lost 1 base, V lost 8 bases, and 8 bases had no gene match. Germline CDR1 is LNHDA and CDR2 is SQIVND (reference sequence). The CDR3 is made up of 15 amino acids. The CDR3 spells CASSVAGVSQETQYF. CDR3 DNA: TGTGCCAGTTCGGTAGCGGGGGTATCCCAAGAGACCCAGTACTTC.

This clone turned up a few times. This chain links TRBV9 with TRBJ2-3; D gene unclear. Germline loops: CDR1 SGDLS, CDR2 YYNGEE. V was trimmed by 3 bases and J by 0 bases, leaving 8 bases between them. The CDR3 loop spans 14 amino acids. CDR3 region: CASSGRASTDTQYF. The CDR3 DNA reads TGTGCCAGCAGCGGAAGAGCTAGCACAGATACGCAGTATTTT.

The CDR3 reads CASSGPGFNQPQHF. CDR3 nucleotides: TGTGCCAGCAGTGGCCCGGGGTTCAATCAGCCCCAGCATTTT. The chain carries TRBV2 and TRBJ1-5; no clear D gene. The germline V gene encodes CDR1 SNHLY and CDR2 FYNNEI. V shed 4 bases and J shed 3 bases, with 10 bases lying between them. This CDR3 comprises 14 residues.

The gene calls are TRBV4-1 and TRBJ1-2; D not resolved. CDR3 length: 12 amino acids. From germline, CDR1 is MGHRA and CDR2 YSYEKL. With 1 base removed from V and 4 bases from J, the gap between germline ends came to 4 bases. The CDR3, as DNA: TGCGCCAGCAGCCAAGGGGCCTATGGCTACACCTTC. It codes for CASSQGAYGYTF.

The chain couples TRBV7-2 to TRBJ2-7; 8 nucleotides align to TRBD2. This CDR3 is 15 amino acids long. Per germline, CDR1 SGHTA and CDR2 FQGNSA. The J segment lost 5 bases and the V segment lost 5 bases, leaving 11 bases of the junction unmatched. The CDR3 loop is CASSPGGGIRDEQYF. CDR3 DNA: TGTGCCAGCAGCCCCGGGGGGGGGATCAGGGACGAGCAGTACTTC.

The rearrangement uses TRBV10-2 and TRBJ2-7, with 10 bases matching TRBD1. The CDR3 is 13 amino acids. V shed 5 bases and J 5 bases; nucleotides not matched to a gene: 3. Germline CDR1 WSHSY, CDR2 SAAADI. DNA of the CDR3: TGCGCCAGCAGTACCGGGACAGGGGACGAGCAGTACTTC. Amino acids: CASSTGTGDEQYF.